The TCR beta chain described here comes from a study of control samples from healthy donors and cancer patients. In germline, CDR1 is PRHDT, CDR2 FYEKMQ (reference sequence). The CDR3 covers 17 residues. V lost 2 bases and J 2 bases, leaving 16 bases between the germline ends. TCRdb's table, derived via immunoSEQ multiplex PCR, lists solely in-frame clones and lacks some. The sample includes about 73,000 clones, around 92% of them seen just once. Source material: PBMCs. The clonotype comes from a man between 60 and 75 years old with lung cancer. The chain joins TRBV13 to TRBJ2-1, with D maybe TRBD2 (5 bases). This chain's CDR3 is CASSLKGEGKAYNEQFF. For the CDR3, the DNA is TGTGCCAGCAGCTTAAAGGGCGAGGGAAAGGCCTACAATGAGCAGTTCTTC.